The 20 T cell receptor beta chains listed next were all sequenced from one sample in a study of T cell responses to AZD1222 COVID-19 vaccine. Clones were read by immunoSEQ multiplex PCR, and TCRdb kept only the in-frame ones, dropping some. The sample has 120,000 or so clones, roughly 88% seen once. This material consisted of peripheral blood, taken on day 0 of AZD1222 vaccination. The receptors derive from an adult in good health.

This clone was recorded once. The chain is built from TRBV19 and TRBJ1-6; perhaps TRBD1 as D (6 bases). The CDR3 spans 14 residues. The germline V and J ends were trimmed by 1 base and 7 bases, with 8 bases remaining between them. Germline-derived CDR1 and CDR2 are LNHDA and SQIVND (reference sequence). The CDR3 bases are TGTGCCAGTAGTATAGCGGGGGCCAATTCACCCCTCCACTTT. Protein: CASSIAGANSPLHF. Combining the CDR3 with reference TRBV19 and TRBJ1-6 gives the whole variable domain DGGITQSPKYLFRKEGQNVTLSCEQNLNHDAMYWYRQDPGQGLRLIYYSQIVNDFQKGDIAEGYSVSREKKESFPLTVTSAQKNPTAFYLCASSIAGANSPLHFGNGTRLTVT.

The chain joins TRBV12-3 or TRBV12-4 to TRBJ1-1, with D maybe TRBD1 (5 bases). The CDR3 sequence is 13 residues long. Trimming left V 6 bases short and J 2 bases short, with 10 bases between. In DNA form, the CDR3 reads TGTGCCAGCAGCGGACGGACAAACACTGAAGCTTTCTTT. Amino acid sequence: CASSGRTNTEAFF.

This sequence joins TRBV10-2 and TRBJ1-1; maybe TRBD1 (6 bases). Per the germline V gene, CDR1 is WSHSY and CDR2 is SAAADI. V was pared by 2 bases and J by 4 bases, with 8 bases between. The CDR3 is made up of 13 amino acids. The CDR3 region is CASSEQGGTEAFF. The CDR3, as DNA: TGCGCCAGCAGTGAGCAAGGGGGCACTGAAGCTTTCTTT.

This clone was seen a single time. The CDR3 is CASSPGTDSPLHF. The CDR3 bases are TGCGCCAGCAGTCCAGGGACGGACTCACCCCTCCACTTT. The chain couples TRBV10-1 to TRBJ1-6; the D gene is possibly TRBD1 (5 bases). This CDR3 region has 13 residues. With 5 bases removed from V and 10 bases from J, the gap between germline ends came to 12 bases. Germline V gene data show CDR1 as WNHNN and CDR2 as SYGVQD (reference sequence).

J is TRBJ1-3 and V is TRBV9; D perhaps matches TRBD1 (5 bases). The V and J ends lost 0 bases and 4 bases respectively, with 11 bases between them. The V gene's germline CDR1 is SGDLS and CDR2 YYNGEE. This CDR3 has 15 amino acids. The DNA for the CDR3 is TGTGCCAGCAGCGTAGATGGGACCTGGGGAAACACCATATATTTT. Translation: CASSVDGTWGNTIYF.

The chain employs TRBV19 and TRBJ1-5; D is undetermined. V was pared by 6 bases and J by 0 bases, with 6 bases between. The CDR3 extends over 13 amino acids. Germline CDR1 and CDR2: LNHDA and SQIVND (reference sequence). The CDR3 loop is CASRTGSNQPQHF. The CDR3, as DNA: TGTGCCAGTAGGACGGGTAGCAATCAGCCCCAGCATTTT.

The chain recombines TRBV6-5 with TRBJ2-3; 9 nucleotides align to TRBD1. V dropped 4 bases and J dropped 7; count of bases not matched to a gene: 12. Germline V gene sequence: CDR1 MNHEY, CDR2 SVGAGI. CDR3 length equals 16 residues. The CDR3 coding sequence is TGTGCCAGCAGTTCCTCCGGGACAGGGAATCGGAATACGCAGTATTTT. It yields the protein CASSSSGTGNRNTQYF.

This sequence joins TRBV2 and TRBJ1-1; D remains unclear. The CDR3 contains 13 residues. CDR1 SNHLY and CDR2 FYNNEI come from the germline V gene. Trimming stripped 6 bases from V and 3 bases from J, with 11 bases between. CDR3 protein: CASSRSEDTEAFF. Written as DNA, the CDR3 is TGTGCCAGCAGCAGATCGGAGGACACTGAAGCTTTCTTT. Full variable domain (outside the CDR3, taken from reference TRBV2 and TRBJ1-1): EPEVTQTPSHQVTQMGQEVILRCVPISNHLYFYWYRQILGQKVEFLVSFYNNEISEKSEIFDDQFSVERPDGSNFTLKIRSTKLEDSAMYFCASSRSEDTEAFFGQGTRLTVV.

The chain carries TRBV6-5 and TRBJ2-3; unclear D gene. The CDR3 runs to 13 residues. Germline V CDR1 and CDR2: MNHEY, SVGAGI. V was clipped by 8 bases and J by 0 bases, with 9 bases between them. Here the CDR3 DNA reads TGTGCCAGCGACCGATACAGCACAGATACGCAGTATTTT. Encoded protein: CASDRYSTDTQYF.

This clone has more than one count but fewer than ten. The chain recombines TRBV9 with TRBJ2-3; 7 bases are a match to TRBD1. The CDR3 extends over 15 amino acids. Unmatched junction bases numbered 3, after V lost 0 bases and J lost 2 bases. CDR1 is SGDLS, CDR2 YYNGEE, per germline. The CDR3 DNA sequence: TGTGCCAGCAGCGTAGGCAGGGGGTTCACAGATACGCAGTATTTT. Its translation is CASSVGRGFTDTQYF.

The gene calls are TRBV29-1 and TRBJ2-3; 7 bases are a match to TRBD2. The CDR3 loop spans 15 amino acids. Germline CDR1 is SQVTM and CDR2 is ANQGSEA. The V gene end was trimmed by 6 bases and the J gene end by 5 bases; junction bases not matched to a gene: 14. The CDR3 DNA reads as TGCAGCGTGCTCGGGACTACCCTCCCCGGAGATACGCAGTATTTT. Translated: CSVLGTTLPGDTQYF.

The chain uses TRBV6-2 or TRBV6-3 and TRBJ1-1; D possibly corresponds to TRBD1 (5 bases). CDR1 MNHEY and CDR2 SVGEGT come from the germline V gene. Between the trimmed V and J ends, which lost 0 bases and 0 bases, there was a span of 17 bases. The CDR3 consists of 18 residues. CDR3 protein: CASSYSLRDGSMNTEAFF. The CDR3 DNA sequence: TGTGCCAGCAGTTACTCCTTACGGGACGGATCCATGAACACTGAAGCTTTCTTT.

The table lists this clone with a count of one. The CDR3 reads CASSPSNSGNTIYF. CDR3 DNA sequence: TGTGCCAGCAGCCCTTCTAACTCTGGAAACACCATATATTTT. The chain joins TRBV7-6 to TRBJ1-3; the D is unclear. The V end lost 5 bases, the J end lost 0 bases, and 8 bases lay between the germline ends. Per the germline V gene, CDR1 is SGHVS and CDR2 is FNYEAQ. This CDR3 has 14 residues.

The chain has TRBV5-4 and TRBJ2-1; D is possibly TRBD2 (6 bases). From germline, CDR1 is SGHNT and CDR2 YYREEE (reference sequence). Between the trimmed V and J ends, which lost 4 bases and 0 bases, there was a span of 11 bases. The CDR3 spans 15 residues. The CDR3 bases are TGTGCCAGCAGCCCCGGAGCGGGCTCCTACAATGAGCAGTTCTTC. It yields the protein CASSPGAGSYNEQFF.

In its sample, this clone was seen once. CDR3 loop: CASSQDSGQGAGETQYF. For the CDR3, the DNA is TGTGCCAGCAGCCAAGATAGCGGACAGGGGGCAGGGGAGACCCAGTACTTC. The rearrangement links TRBV4-2 to TRBJ2-5, with TRBD1 identical over 11 bases. CDR1 and CDR2 from the germline V gene are LGHNA and YNFKEQ. The CDR3 spans 17 residues. Trimming at V came to 0 bases and at J to 5 bases, leaving 8 bases not matched to a gene.

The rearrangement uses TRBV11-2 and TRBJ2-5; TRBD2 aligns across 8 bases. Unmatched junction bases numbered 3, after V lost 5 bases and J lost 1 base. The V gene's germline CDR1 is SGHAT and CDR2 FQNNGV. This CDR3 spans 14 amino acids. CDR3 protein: CASSATSGQETQYF. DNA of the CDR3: TGTGCCAGCAGCGCCACTAGCGGCCAAGAGACCCAGTACTTC.

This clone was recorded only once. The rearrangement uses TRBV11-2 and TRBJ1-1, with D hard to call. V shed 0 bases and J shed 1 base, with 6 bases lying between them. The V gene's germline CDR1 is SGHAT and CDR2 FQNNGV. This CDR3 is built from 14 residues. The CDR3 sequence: CASSLEFKNTEAFF. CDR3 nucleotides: TGTGCCAGCAGCTTAGAGTTCAAGAACACTGAAGCTTTCTTT.

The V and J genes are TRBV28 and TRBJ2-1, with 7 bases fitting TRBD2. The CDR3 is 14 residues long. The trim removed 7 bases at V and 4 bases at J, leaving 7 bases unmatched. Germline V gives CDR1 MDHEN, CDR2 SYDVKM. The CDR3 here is CASKSGGEYNEQFF. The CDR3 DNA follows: TGTGCCAGCAAGTCGGGGGGAGAGTACAATGAGCAGTTCTTC.

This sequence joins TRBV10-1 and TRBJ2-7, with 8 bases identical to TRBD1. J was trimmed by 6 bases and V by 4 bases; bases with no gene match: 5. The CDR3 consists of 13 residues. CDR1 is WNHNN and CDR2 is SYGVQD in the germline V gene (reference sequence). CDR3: CASSGAGGGEQYF. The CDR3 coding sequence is TGCGCCAGCAGTGGCGCAGGGGGCGGCGAGCAGTACTTC.

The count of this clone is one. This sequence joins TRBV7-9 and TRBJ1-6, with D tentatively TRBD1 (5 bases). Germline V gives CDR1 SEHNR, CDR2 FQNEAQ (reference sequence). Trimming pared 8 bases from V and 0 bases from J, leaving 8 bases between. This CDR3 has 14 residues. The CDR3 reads CASGGSSYNSPLHF. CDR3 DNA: TGTGCCAGCGGGGGAAGCTCCTATAATTCACCCCTCCACTTT.